This T cell receptor (beta chain) derives from a study of T cell repertoires in cytomegalovirus infection. Study overall: CMV epitopes in the study were HLA-C-restricted (recently identified) and HLA-B-restricted (well studied). The public TCR beta signatures pointed to both CMV infection and matching HLA type.

In regard to this clonotype: Its cognate antigen is unknown.

Between the trimmed V and J ends, which lost 6 bases and 7 bases, there was a span of 22 bases. CDR1 is MDHEN, CDR2 SYDVKM, per germline. This CDR3 has 15 amino acids. In TCRdb, the reads were re-called with MiXCR into one record per CDR3 protein. The table lists a few hundred thousand distinct CDR3 sequences, approximately 40% of them singletons. Sequenced material: cultured PBMCs, taken from culture after CMV antigen stimulation. This sequence joins TRBV28 and TRBJ2-7; D may be TRBD1 (5 bases). The clonotype was recovered from a human donor in good health (CMV status not recorded). Some clones in this sample may be carry-over from other donors' samples. CDR3: CASSLQQVYSGEQYF. Here the CDR3 DNA reads TGTGCCAGCAGCCTCCAACAGGTCTACTCTGGAGAGCAGTACTTC.